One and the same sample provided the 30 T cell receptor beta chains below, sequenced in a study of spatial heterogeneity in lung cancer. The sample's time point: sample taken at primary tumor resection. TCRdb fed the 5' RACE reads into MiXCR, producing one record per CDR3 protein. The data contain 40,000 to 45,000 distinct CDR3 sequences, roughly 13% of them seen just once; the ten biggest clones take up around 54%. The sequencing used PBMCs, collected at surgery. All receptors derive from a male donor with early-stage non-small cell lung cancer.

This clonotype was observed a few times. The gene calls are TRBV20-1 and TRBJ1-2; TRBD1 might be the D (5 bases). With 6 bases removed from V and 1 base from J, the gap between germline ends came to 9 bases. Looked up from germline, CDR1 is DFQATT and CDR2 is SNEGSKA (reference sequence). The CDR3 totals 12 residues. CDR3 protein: CSAKGDNYGYTF. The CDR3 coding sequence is TGCAGTGCCAAAGGGGATAACTATGGCTACACCTTC.

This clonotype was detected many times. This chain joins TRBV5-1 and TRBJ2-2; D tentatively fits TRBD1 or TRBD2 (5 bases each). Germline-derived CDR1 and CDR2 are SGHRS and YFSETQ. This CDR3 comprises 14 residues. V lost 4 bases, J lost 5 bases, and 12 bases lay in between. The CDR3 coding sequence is TGCGCCAGCAGCCCCGGGGCGGTAACCGGGGAGCTGTTTTTT. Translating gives CASSPGAVTGELFF.

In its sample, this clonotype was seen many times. CDR3 coding DNA: TGTGCCAGCAGTCGTAGCGGGGGGGCCGTAGATACGCAGTATTTT. Encoded protein: CASSRSGGAVDTQYF. The chain is built from TRBV12-3 or TRBV12-4 and TRBJ2-3; 11 bases are a match to TRBD2. The CDR3 is 15 residues long. Losses at the gene ends were 5 bases for V and 5 bases for J; bases not matched to a gene: 6.

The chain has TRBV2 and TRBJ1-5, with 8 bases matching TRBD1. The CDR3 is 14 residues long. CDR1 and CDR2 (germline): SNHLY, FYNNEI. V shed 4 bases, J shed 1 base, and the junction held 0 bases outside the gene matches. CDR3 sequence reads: CASSAGGSNQPQHF. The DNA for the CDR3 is TGTGCCAGCAGTGCAGGGGGCAGCAATCAGCCCCAGCATTTT. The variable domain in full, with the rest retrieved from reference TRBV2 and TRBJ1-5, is EPEVTQTPSHQVTQMGQEVILRCVPISNHLYFYWYRQILGQKVEFLVSFYNNEISEKSEIFDDQFSVERPDGSNFTLKIRSTKLEDSAMYFCASSAGGSNQPQHFGDGTRLSIL.

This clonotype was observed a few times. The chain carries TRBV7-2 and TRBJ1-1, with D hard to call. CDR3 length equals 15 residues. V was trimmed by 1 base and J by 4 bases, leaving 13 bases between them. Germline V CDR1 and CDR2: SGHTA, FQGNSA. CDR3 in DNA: TGTGCCAGCAGCTTAGTGGCAAGGGCCCTCACTGAAGCTTTCTTT. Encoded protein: CASSLVARALTEAFF.

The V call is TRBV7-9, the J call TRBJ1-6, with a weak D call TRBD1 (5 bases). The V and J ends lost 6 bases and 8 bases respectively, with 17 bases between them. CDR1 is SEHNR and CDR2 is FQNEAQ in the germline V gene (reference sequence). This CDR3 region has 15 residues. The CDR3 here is CASRPRGSSYSPLHF. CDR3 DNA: TGTGCCAGCAGACCCCGGGGGAGCTCTTATTCACCCCTCCACTTT. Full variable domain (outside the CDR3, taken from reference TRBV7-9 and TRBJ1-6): DTGVSQNPRHKITKRGQNVTFRCDPISEHNRLYWYRQTLGQGPEFLTYFQNEAQLEKSRLLSDRFSAERPKGSFSTLEIQRTEQGDSAMYLCASRPRGSSYSPLHFGNGTRLTVT.

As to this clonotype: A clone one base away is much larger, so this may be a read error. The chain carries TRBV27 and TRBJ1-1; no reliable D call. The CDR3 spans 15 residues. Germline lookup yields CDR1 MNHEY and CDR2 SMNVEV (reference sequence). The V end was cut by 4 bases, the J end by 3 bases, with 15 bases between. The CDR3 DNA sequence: TGTGCCAGCAGTTCTTATCAGCGGACTGACACTGAAGCTTTCTTT. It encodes CASSSYQRTDTEAFF.

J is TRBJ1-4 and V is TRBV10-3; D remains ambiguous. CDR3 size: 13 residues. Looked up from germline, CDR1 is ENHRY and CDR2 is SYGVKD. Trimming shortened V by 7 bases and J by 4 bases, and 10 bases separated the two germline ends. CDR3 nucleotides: TGTGCCATCAACCGAGACTTTAATGAAAAACTGTTTTTT. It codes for CAINRDFNEKLFF.

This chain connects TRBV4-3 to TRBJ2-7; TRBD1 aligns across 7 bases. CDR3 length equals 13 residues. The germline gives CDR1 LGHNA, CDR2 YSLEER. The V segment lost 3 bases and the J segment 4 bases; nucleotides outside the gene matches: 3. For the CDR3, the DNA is TGCGCCAGCAGCCAGCAGACAGGGTACGAGCAGTACTTC. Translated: CASSQQTGYEQYF.

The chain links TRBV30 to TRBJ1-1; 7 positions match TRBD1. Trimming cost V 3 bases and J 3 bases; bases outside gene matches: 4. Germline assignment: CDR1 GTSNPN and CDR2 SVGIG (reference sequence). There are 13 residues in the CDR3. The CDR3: CAWSPTGDTEAFF. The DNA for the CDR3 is TGTGCCTGGAGCCCTACAGGGGACACTGAAGCTTTCTTT.

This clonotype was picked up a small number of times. For the CDR3, the DNA is TGTGCCAGCAGTTTAGGGGCAGGGCTGTTTCATGGCTACACCTTC. Residues: CASSLGAGLFHGYTF. V usage is TRBV12-3 or TRBV12-4 and J usage is TRBJ1-2; tentatively, D is TRBD1 (5 bases). Between the trimmed V and J ends, which lost 1 base and 6 bases, there was a span of 15 bases. The CDR3 runs 15 residues.

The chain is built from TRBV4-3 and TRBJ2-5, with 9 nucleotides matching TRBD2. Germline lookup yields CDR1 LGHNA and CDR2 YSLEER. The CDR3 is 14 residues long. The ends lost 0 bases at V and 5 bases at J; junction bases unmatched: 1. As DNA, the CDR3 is TGCGCCAGCAGCCAAGATACTAGCGGGGAGACCCAGTACTTC. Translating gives CASSQDTSGETQYF.

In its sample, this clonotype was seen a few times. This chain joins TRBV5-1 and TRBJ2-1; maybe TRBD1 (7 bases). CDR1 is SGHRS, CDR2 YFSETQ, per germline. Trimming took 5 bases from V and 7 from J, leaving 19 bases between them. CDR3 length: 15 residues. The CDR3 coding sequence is TGCGCCAGCAGGCCGGGACCCAGGGGGGCAAATGAGCAGTTCTTC. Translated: CASRPGPRGANEQFF.

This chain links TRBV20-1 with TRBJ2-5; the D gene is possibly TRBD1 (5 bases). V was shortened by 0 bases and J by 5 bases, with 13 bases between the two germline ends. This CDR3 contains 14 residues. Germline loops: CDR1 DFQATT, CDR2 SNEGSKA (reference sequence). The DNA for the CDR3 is TGCAGTGCTAGAGATTTCCCGGCAGGGGAGACCCAGTACTTC. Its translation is CSARDFPAGETQYF.

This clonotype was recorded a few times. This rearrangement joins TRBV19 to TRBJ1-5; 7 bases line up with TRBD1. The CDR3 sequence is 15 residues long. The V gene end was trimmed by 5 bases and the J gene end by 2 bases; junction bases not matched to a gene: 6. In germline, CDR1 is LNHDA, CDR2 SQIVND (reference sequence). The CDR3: CASSPPTGRNQPQHF. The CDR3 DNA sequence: TGTGCCAGTAGTCCGCCGACAGGGCGCAATCAGCCCCAGCATTTT.

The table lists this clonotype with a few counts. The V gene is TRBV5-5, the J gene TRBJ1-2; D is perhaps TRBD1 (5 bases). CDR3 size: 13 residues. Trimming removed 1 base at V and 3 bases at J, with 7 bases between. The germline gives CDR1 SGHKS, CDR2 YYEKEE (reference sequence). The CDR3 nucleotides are TGTGCCAGCAGCTTGTCGGGGGACTATGGCTACACCTTC. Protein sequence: CASSLSGDYGYTF.

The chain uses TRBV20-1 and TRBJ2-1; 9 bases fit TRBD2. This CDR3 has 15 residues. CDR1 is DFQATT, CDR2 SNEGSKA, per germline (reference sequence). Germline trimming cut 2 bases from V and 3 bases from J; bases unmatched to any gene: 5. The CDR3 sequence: CSARLAGTHYNEQFF. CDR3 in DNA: TGCAGTGCTAGACTAGCGGGAACCCACTACAATGAGCAGTTCTTC.

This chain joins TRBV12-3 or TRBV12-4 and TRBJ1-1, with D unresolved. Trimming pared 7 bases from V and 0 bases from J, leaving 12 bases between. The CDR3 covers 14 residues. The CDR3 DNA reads TGTGCCAGCACCTACCGGGAAGTGAACACTGAAGCTTTCTTT. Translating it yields CASTYREVNTEAFF.

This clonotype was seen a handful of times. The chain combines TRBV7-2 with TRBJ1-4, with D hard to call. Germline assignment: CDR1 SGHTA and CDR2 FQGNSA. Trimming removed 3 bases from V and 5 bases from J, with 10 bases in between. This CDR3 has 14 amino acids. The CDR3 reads CASSFQVANEKLFF. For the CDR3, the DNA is TGTGCCAGCAGCTTTCAGGTGGCCAATGAAAAACTGTTTTTT.

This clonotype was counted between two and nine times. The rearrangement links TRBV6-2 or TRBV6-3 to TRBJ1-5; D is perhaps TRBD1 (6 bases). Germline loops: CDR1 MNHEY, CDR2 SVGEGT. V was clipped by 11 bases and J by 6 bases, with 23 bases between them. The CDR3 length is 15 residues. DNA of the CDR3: TGTGCCTCAACCTCCGGTCGGGGGCTTGGTCAGCCCCAGCATTTT. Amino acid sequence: CASTSGRGLGQPQHF.

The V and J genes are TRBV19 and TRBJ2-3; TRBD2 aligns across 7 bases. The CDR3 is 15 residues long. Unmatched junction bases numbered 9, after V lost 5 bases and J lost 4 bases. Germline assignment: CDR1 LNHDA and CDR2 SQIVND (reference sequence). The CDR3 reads CASSLSGTTADTQYF. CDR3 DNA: TGTGCCAGTAGTTTATCCGGGACTACCGCAGATACGCAGTATTTT. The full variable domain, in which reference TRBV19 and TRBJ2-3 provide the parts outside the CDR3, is DGGITQSPKYLFRKEGQNVTLSCEQNLNHDAMYWYRQDPGQGLRLIYYSQIVNDFQKGDIAEGYSVSREKKESFPLTVTSAQKNPTAFYLCASSLSGTTADTQYFGPGTRLTVL.

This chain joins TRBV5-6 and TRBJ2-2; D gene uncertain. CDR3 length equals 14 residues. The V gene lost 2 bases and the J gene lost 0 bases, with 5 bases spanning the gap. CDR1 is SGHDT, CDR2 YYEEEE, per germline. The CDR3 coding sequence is TGTGCCAGCAGCTTTTTTACGAACACCGGGGAGCTGTTTTTT. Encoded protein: CASSFFTNTGELFF. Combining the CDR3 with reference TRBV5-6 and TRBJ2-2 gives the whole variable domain DAGVTQSPTHLIKTRGQQVTLRCSPKSGHDTVSWYQQALGQGPQFIFQYYEEEERQRGNFPDRFSGHQFPNYSSELNVNALLLGDSALYLCASSFFTNTGELFFGEGSRLTVL.

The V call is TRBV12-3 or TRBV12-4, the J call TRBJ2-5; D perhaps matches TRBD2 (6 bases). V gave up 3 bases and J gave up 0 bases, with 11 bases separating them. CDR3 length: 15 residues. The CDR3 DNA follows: TGTGCCAGCAGTTTCAGTACGGGGGACCAAGAGACCCAGTACTTC. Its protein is CASSFSTGDQETQYF.

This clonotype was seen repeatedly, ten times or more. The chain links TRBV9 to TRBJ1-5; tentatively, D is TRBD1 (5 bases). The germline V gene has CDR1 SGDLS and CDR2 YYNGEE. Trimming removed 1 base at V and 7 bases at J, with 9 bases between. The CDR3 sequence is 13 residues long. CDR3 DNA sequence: TGTGCCAGCAGCGTAATCGGGGACCAGCCCCAGCATTTT. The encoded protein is CASSVIGDQPQHF.

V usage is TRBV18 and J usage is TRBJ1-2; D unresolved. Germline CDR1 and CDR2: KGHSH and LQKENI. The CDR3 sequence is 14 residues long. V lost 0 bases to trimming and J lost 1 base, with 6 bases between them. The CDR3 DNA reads TGTGCCAGCTCACCACCGTGGGATAACTATGGCTACACCTTC. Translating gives CASSPPWDNYGYTF.

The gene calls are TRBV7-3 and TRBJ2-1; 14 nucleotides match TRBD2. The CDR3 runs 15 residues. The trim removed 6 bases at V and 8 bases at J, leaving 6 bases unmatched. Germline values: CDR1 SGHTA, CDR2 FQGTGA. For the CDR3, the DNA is TGTGCCAGCAGTCCGGGACTAGCGGGAGTCGATGAGCAGTTCTTC. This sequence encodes CASSPGLAGVDEQFF.

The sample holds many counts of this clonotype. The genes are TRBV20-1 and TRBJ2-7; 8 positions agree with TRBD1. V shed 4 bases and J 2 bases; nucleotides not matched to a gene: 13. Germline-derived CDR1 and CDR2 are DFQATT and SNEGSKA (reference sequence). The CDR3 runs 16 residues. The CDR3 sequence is CSANGVGDRPTYEQYF. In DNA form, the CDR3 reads TGCAGTGCTAATGGGGTAGGGGACAGGCCCACCTACGAGCAGTACTTC.

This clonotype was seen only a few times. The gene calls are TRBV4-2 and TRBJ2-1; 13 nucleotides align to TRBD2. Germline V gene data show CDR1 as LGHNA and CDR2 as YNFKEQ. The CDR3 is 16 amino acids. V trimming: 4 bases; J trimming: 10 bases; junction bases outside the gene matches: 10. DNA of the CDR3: TGTGCCAGCAGCCCGACAGGACTAGCGGGAGATCGGGAGCAGTTCTTC. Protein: CASSPTGLAGDREQFF.

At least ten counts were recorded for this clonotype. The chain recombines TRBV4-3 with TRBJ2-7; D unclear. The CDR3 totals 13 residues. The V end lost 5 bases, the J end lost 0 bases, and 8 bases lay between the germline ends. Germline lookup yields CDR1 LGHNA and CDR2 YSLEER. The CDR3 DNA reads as TGCGCCAGCAGCTATGGTCTCTCCTACGAGCAGTACTTC. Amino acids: CASSYGLSYEQYF.

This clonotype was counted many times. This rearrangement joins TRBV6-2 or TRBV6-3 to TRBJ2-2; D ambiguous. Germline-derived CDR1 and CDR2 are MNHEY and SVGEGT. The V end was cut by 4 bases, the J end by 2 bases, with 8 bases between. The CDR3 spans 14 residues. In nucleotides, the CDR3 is TGTGCCAGCAGTTCCGGGCGTAACACCGGGGAGCTGTTTTTT. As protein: CASSSGRNTGELFF.